Below are 4 T cell receptor beta chains sequenced from a single sample in a study of blood T cell repertoires in COVID-19. The repertoire was sequenced with immunoSEQ multiplex PCR; TCRdb's copy has only in-frame clones and lacks some. This table has about 190,000 clones, roughly 84% appearing once. Sample: PBMCs or T cells enriched from blood (not recorded which). The receptors originated from a woman in her twenties or thirties who had recovered from COVID-19.

V and J are TRBV15 and TRBJ2-7, with a possible D match to TRBD2 (5 bases). V was shortened by 0 bases and J by 1 base, with 7 bases between the two germline ends. This CDR3 has 14 amino acids. The germline V gene encodes CDR1 LNHNV and CDR2 YYDKDF (reference sequence). CDR3 DNA sequence: TGTGCCACCAGCAGAGATCCGGGGTCCTACGAGCAGTACTTC. Protein product: CATSRDPGSYEQYF. Combining the CDR3 with reference TRBV15 and TRBJ2-7 gives the whole variable domain DAMVIQNPRYQVTQFGKPVTLSCSQTLNHNVMYWYQQKSSQAPKLLFHYYDKDFNNEADTPDNFQSRRPNTSFCFLDIRSPGLGDTAMYLCATSRDPGSYEQYFGPGTRLTVT.

With regard to this clone: Other DNA sequences in the sample encode the same CDR3. The rearrangement uses TRBV7-2 and TRBJ1-1; D not certain. The CDR3 loop spans 13 amino acids. Germline assignment: CDR1 SGHTA and CDR2 FQGNSA. V was clipped by 5 bases and J by 3 bases, with 10 bases between them. In DNA, the CDR3 is TGTGCCAGCAGCCTCGGTCCGGACACTGAAGCTTTCTTT. Protein sequence: CASSLGPDTEAFF.

The V and J genes are TRBV7-2 and TRBJ2-5; 10 nucleotides agree with TRBD2. The V and J ends lost 5 bases and 1 base, in that order; junction bases with no gene match: 7. The CDR3 runs to 16 residues. Germline-derived CDR1 and CDR2 are SGHTA and FQGNSA. CDR3 in amino acids: CASSLWASGGQETQYF. The CDR3 nucleotides are TGTGCCAGCAGCCTGTGGGCTAGCGGGGGCCAAGAGACCCAGTACTTC.

This chain joins TRBV3-1 (or the pseudogene TRBV3-2) and TRBJ2-1; 12 bases are shared with TRBD2. Per germline, CDR1 LGHDT and CDR2 YNNKEL (reference sequence). This CDR3 spans 16 amino acids. V shed 7 bases and J 0 bases; nucleotides not matched to a gene: 4. DNA of the CDR3: TGTGCCAGCACCCCGACTAGCGGGAGCTCCTACAATGAGCAGTTCTTC. Its protein product is CASTPTSGSSYNEQFF.